This TCR beta chain was captured in a study of blood T cell repertoires in COVID-19. The CDR3 runs 12 residues. The germline V gene encodes CDR1 SGDLS and CDR2 YYNGEE. V was clipped by 1 base and J by 6 bases, with 8 bases between them. Sequencing used immunoSEQ multiplex PCR; TCRdb keeps in-frame clones, though not all of them. Found here are more than 85,000 clones, about 85% of them singletons; the top ten hold approximately 5%. The TCR comes from a human donor in a cohort sampled during active COVID-19. Sequencing was performed on peripheral blood. V is TRBV9 and J is TRBJ2-7, with a weak D call TRBD1 (5 bases). CDR3 sequence (DNA): TGTGCCAGCAGCGTAAACACAGGCGAGCAGTACTTC. It translates to CASSVNTGEQYF.